The clone carrying this T cell receptor beta chain was observed a single time. The germline gives CDR1 LNHDA, CDR2 SQIVND (reference sequence). The CDR3 covers 16 residues. The ends were cut back, 8 bases at V and 3 bases at J, with 21 bases in the middle. Original processing methods: Reference gene primer amplification yielded estimated nucleated cell counts. Some clones are missing from TCRdb's copy, which holds only in-frame ones; the method was immunoSEQ multiplex PCR. V and J calls and clone size come straight from that table; D and trimming were deduced from the DNA. The table records 80,000 to 100,000 clones, 87% of them present only once. This specimen belongs to a study of blood T cell repertoires in COVID-19. Study-wide context: T cells, B-cell-depleted T cells, or PBMCs supplied cDNA or gDNA.

The chain recombines TRBV19 with TRBJ2-3; D might be TRBD2 (7 bases). This TCR came from a woman aged 50 to 60 with active or convalescent COVID-19. Sequenced sample: peripheral blood. CDR3: CASGGRGGGKTDTQYF. The CDR3 nucleotides are TGTGCCAGTGGGGGACGGGGCGGGGGCAAGACAGATACGCAGTATTTT.